What follows is one TCR beta chain and its context. CDR1 is MNHNS, CDR2 SASEGT, per germline. V lost 2 bases and J lost 4, with 10 bases in between. This CDR3 is 14 amino acids long. Original analysis: Scientists estimated how many nucleated cells there were by amplifying reference gene primers. The repertoire was sequenced with immunoSEQ multiplex PCR; TCRdb's copy has only in-frame clones and lacks some. Clone size and V and J calls were adopted from that table, with D and trimming inferred from the DNA. The sample gives just over 350,000 clones, approximately 86% of which show up once; 7.1% is in the top ten. This sample was included in a study of blood T cell repertoires in COVID-19.

The chain has TRBV6-1 and TRBJ2-3; the D is unclear. The clonotype was recovered from an older woman with COVID-19, enrolled during active disease. The sequenced material came from peripheral blood. CDR3 DNA: TGTGCCAGCAGTGAATCTTGGGCAGCAGATACGCAGTATTTT. This encodes CASSESWAADTQYF.